Described below is a single T cell receptor beta chain sequence and its context. Antigen specificity is unknown. This entry comes from a study of OX40 agonist ivuxolimab in advanced cancers. The assay was immunoSEQ multiplex PCR, and TCRdb's table has in-frame clones only and misses some. Among over 60,000 clones listed, about 86% were seen once. Enrollment shut out patients with autoimmune disease history or systemic immunosuppression. Regarding the study as a whole: Low normalized T-cell clonal expansion was additionally recorded for some nonresponders.

The CDR3 has 15 residues. Germline-derived CDR1 and CDR2 are MNHEY and SVGAGI. Between the trimmed V and J ends, which lost 0 bases and 1 base, there was a span of 10 bases. V gene TRBV6-5 combines with J gene TRBJ2-7; possibly TRBD2 for D (6 bases). Sample: CD4+ or CD8+ T cells sorted from blood, taken in a trial of the OX40 agonist ivuxolimab. The TCR was taken from an adult with an advanced solid tumor such as melanoma, head and neck, liver or kidney cancer. Here the CDR3 reads CASSYSAGRSYEQYF. The CDR3 DNA follows: TGTGCCAGCAGTTACTCAGCCGGGAGATCCTACGAGCAGTACTTC.